This T cell receptor beta chain was profiled in a study of Tregs in tolerant kidney transplant recipients. Thawed PBMCs were FACS-sorted into unstimulated CD4+CD25+CD127- regulatory T cells, CD4+CD25- non-regulatory cells, CD4 and CD8 cells. Comment on this clone: What it binds is not known.

Study-wide findings and caveats: For some patients, primers changed over time, blocking nucleotide-level comparison. Findings come from small patient numbers and require larger validation. Antigen-driven expansion was suggested because donor-specific Tregs expanded more than all Tregs in tolerant patients.

Here immunoSEQ multiplex PCR was the method, and the copy in TCRdb shows in-frame clones only, minus some. The sample consists of 55,000 to 80,000 clones, under 98% of them appearing once. Source: Tregs from blood, taken before the transplant. The origin of this receptor is a human donor who received a combined kidney and bone marrow transplant.

The CDR3 loop is CASSIESVLDTQYF. The CDR3 bases are TGTGCCAGTAGTATAGAATCGGTTTTGGATACGCAGTATTTT. The V and J genes are TRBV19 and TRBJ2-3; D not resolved. V was clipped by 0 bases and J by 6 bases, with 10 bases between them. CDR1 is LNHDA, CDR2 SQIVND, per germline (reference sequence). The CDR3 spans 14 residues.